The 25 T cell receptor beta chains given below trace back to one sample, sequenced in a study of T cell responses to AZD1222 COVID-19 vaccine. Generated by immunoSEQ multiplex PCR, the TCRdb table keeps only in-frame clones and is missing some. This repertoire shows some 170,000 clones, roughly 91% found once; its top ten account for 1.5% to 2%. The sample was peripheral blood, taken on day 0 of AZD1222 vaccination. The receptor set was obtained from an adult in good health.

This chain links TRBV29-1 with TRBJ1-5; TRBD1 matches at 10 bases. CDR3 length: 13 residues. The ends lost 7 bases at V and 5 bases at J; junction bases unmatched: 5. Per germline, CDR1 SQVTM and CDR2 ANQGSEA. The CDR3 sequence is CSAGQGFDQPQHF. DNA for the CDR3: TGCAGCGCGGGACAGGGGTTTGATCAGCCCCAGCATTTT.

The chain carries TRBV24-1 and TRBJ1-1; no clear D gene. Germline V gene sequence: CDR1 KGHDR, CDR2 SFDVKD. Between the trimmed V and J ends, which lost 12 bases and 2 bases, there was a span of 15 bases. CDR3 length equals 13 residues. The CDR3 DNA reads as TGTGCCGCAGCTCGGGGTGTAAACACTGAAGCTTTCTTT. It translates to CAAARGVNTEAFF.

The V gene is TRBV18, the J gene TRBJ2-1; D gene unclear. Looked up from germline, CDR1 is KGHSH and CDR2 is LQKENI. The V gene lost 6 bases and the J gene lost 5 bases, with 11 bases spanning the gap. The CDR3 sequence is 13 residues long. CDR3: CASSLKENNEQFF. The CDR3 DNA reads TGTGCCAGCTCTCTGAAGGAGAACAATGAGCAGTTCTTC.

This rearrangement joins TRBV2 to TRBJ2-1; D possibly corresponds to TRBD2 (6 bases). Trimming removed 4 bases from V and 6 bases from J, with 19 bases in between. The CDR3 covers 16 residues. The germline CDR1 and CDR2 sequences are SNHLY and FYNNEI. CDR3 amino acids: CASSGAEGIPVNEQFF. The DNA for the CDR3 is TGTGCCAGCAGTGGAGCGGAGGGAATCCCAGTCAATGAGCAGTTCTTC.

The chain recombines TRBV19 with TRBJ2-2; the D gene could be TRBD1 or TRBD2 (5 bases each). Germline V CDR1 and CDR2: LNHDA, SQIVND (reference sequence). This CDR3 spans 17 amino acids. The ends were cut back, 6 bases at V and 2 bases at J, with 19 bases in the middle. CDR3 residues: CASSPLFGTGNTGELFF. The CDR3 region has the DNA TGTGCCAGTAGCCCCCTTTTCGGGACGGGTAACACCGGGGAGCTGTTTTTT.

The chain has TRBV4-2 and TRBJ1-1; a weak D match, TRBD1 (5 bases). The CDR3 runs to 14 residues. V lost 3 bases to trimming and J lost 4 bases, with 12 bases between them. CDR1 and CDR2 from the germline V gene are LGHNA and YNFKEQ. The CDR3 region is CASSQATGGTEAFF. As DNA, the CDR3 is TGTGCCAGCAGCCAGGCCACGGGGGGCACTGAAGCTTTCTTT.

V is TRBV19 and J is TRBJ1-5, with 8 bases that match TRBD1. This CDR3 is 16 amino acids long. The V and J ends lost 3 bases and 5 bases, in that order; junction bases with no gene match: 9. Germline CDR1 reads LNHDA; CDR2 reads SQIVND (reference sequence). CDR3 sequence: CASSMYVGQGYQPQHF. The CDR3 region has the DNA TGTGCCAGTAGTATGTATGTTGGACAGGGTTATCAGCCCCAGCATTTT. Drawing the rest from reference TRBV19 and TRBJ1-5, the complete variable domain is DGGITQSPKYLFRKEGQNVTLSCEQNLNHDAMYWYRQDPGQGLRLIYYSQIVNDFQKGDIAEGYSVSREKKESFPLTVTSAQKNPTAFYLCASSMYVGQGYQPQHFGDGTRLSIL.

The chain recombines TRBV11-2 with TRBJ1-2, with D unclear. The CDR3 contains 15 residues. Between the trimmed V and J ends, which lost 5 bases and 8 bases, there was a span of 21 bases. Germline CDR1 SGHAT, CDR2 FQNNGV. The DNA for the CDR3 is TGTGCCAGCAGCAGCTCAGACGCGGCGACGGGGGGCTACACCTTC. It specifies CASSSSDAATGGYTF.

The rearrangement links TRBV5-4 to TRBJ2-7; D might be TRBD2 (6 bases). Deletions cut 0 bases from V and 6 bases from J, with 16 bases between. CDR3 length equals 15 residues. Germline CDR1 is SGHNT and CDR2 is YYREEE (reference sequence). CDR3 protein: CASSLETKRVFEQYF. The CDR3 DNA reads TGTGCCAGCAGCTTGGAGACTAAGCGGGTATTCGAGCAGTACTTC.

The chain links TRBV11-1 to TRBJ1-1; D possibly corresponds to TRBD1 (5 bases). The CDR3 has 16 amino acids. Germline CDR1 and CDR2: SGHAT and FQDESV (reference sequence). Trimming took 5 bases from V and 5 from J, leaving 21 bases between them. CDR3 sequence: CASSGRSRAGGTEAFF. DNA of the CDR3: TGTGCCAGCAGCGGTAGAAGCAGAGCCGGGGGGACTGAAGCTTTCTTT.

This clone was observed a few times. The chain links TRBV27 to TRBJ1-5, with 7 bases aligning to TRBD1. The CDR3 sequence is 15 residues long. With 6 bases clipped from V and 0 bases from J, the junction kept 5 bases outside the gene matches. CDR1 is MNHEY, CDR2 SMNVEV, per germline (reference sequence). CDR3 amino acids: CASSSGTDSNQPQHF. The CDR3 DNA sequence: TGTGCCAGCAGCTCCGGGACAGATAGCAATCAGCCCCAGCATTTT.

The V and J genes are TRBV3-1 (or the pseudogene TRBV3-2) and TRBJ1-1, with 9 bases identical to TRBD1. V dropped 4 bases and J dropped 10; count of bases not matched to a gene: 7. Germline CDR1 reads LGHDT; CDR2 reads YNNKEL (reference sequence). CDR3 size: 13 residues. The CDR3 sequence is CASSPDLDRGAFF. The CDR3 coding sequence is TGTGCCAGCAGCCCGGATTTGGACAGGGGAGCTTTCTTT.

This clone is a singleton in its sample. The J gene is TRBJ2-5, the V gene TRBV5-4, with D unclear. The V end lost 2 bases, the J end lost 1 base, and 6 bases lay between the germline ends. Per the germline V gene, CDR1 is SGHNT and CDR2 is YYREEE (reference sequence). This CDR3 spans 13 amino acids. Here the CDR3 reads CASSLGGQETQYF. The CDR3 DNA follows: TGTGCCAGCAGCTTAGGCGGCCAAGAGACCCAGTACTTC.

The genes are TRBV3-1 (or the pseudogene TRBV3-2) and TRBJ1-4; D ambiguous. The CDR3 totals 14 residues. V lost 5 bases, J lost 8 bases, and 15 bases lay in between. Per the germline V gene, CDR1 is LGHDT and CDR2 is YNNKEL (reference sequence). This CDR3 is CASSSLMTPEKLFF. The DNA of the CDR3 is TGTGCCAGCAGCTCGTTAATGACTCCCGAAAAACTGTTTTTT.

The V and J genes are TRBV6-1 and TRBJ2-3; D gene ambiguous. Germline CDR1 and CDR2: MNHNS and SASEGT. The CDR3 loop spans 12 amino acids. V dropped 2 bases and J dropped 6 bases, with 6 bases sitting between them. In DNA form, the CDR3 reads TGTGCCAGCAGTGAACTTGGGGATACGCAGTATTTT. Translation: CASSELGDTQYF.

The chain combines TRBV5-6 with TRBJ1-1; D uncertain. Per the germline V gene, CDR1 is SGHDT and CDR2 is YYEEEE. This CDR3 has 14 residues. V was cut by 4 bases and J by 8 bases, with 18 bases left in between. In DNA form, the CDR3 reads TGTGCCAGCAGCCCAAGAAGGAGGAACGTCGAAGCTTTCTTT. It is translated as CASSPRRRNVEAFF.

This clone has only one observation. A read error may produce the germline difference seen at one junction end. The chain employs TRBV2 and TRBJ2-2; D is perhaps TRBD2 (5 bases). This CDR3 has 17 amino acids. Per the germline V gene, CDR1 is SNHLY and CDR2 is FYNNEI. The CDR3 region has the DNA TGTGCCAGCACCCTCGGGAAGCCTGATCGCGAACACCGGGGAGCTGTTTTT. Protein sequence: CASTLGKPDREHRGAVF. Drawing the rest from reference TRBV2 and TRBJ2-2, the complete variable domain is EPEVTQTPSHQVTQMGQEVILRCVPISNHLYFYWYRQILGQKVEFLVSFYNNEISEKSEIFDDQFSVERPDGSNFTLKIRSTKLEDSAMYFCASTLGKPDREHRGAVFGEGSRLTVL.

This sequence joins TRBV19 and TRBJ2-1; 8 nucleotides align to TRBD2. The V segment lost 5 bases and the J segment 12 bases; nucleotides outside the gene matches: 12. Germline V gives CDR1 LNHDA, CDR2 SQIVND (reference sequence). This CDR3 contains 14 residues. CDR3 sequence (DNA): TGTGCCAGTAGTGCGATCGGGGGGGCTCTTCTGCAGTTCTTC. Translating it yields CASSAIGGALLQFF. Using reference TRBV19 and TRBJ2-1 for the parts outside the CDR3, the full variable domain is DGGITQSPKYLFRKEGQNVTLSCEQNLNHDAMYWYRQDPGQGLRLIYYSQIVNDFQKGDIAEGYSVSREKKESFPLTVTSAQKNPTAFYLCASSAIGGALLQFFGPGTRLTVL.

This sequence joins TRBV10-3 and TRBJ1-2; 10 bases match TRBD1. This CDR3 region has 14 residues. Germline CDR1 is ENHRY and CDR2 is SYGVKD. Trimming took 3 bases from V and 7 from J; bases not matched to a gene: 5. This chain's CDR3 is CAISESTGGSGYTF. CDR3 nucleotides: TGTGCCATCAGTGAATCGACAGGGGGCAGTGGCTACACCTTC.

In its sample, this clone was seen once. The rearrangement joins TRBV7-9 to TRBJ1-3, with 7 bases identical to TRBD1. V trimming: 5 bases; J trimming: 4 bases; junction bases outside the gene matches: 8. The CDR3 extends over 15 amino acids. CDR1 is SEHNR, CDR2 FQNEAQ, per germline (reference sequence). DNA of the CDR3: TGTGCCAGCAGCAAACAGGGGATAAGGGGAAACACCATATATTTT. Translating it yields CASSKQGIRGNTIYF.

V and J are TRBV5-1 and TRBJ2-3; 8 positions match TRBD2. Germline lookup yields CDR1 SGHRS and CDR2 YFSETQ. V lost 0 bases and J lost 4; bases outside the gene matches: 10. The CDR3 runs 17 residues. CDR3: CASSLDLGGANADTQYF. CDR3 coding DNA: TGCGCCAGCAGCTTGGACCTCGGGGGGGCGAACGCAGATACGCAGTATTTT.

Here the CDR3 reads CASSSAPPGDTEKLFF. CDR3 nucleotide sequence: TGTGCCAGCAGCTCCGCCCCCCCAGGGGACACTGAAAAACTGTTTTTT. This chain connects TRBV7-2 to TRBJ1-4, with D perhaps matching TRBD1 (6 bases). The CDR3 loop spans 16 amino acids. The V end lost 4 bases, the J end lost 7 bases, and 19 bases lay between the germline ends. Germline loops: CDR1 SGHTA, CDR2 FQGNSA.

This rearrangement joins TRBV11-2 to TRBJ2-7; the match to TRBD1 covers 8 bases. This CDR3 has 15 amino acids. Germline trimming cut 2 bases from V and 4 bases from J; bases unmatched to any gene: 7. CDR1 and CDR2 (germline): SGHAT, FQNNGV. DNA for the CDR3: TGTGCCAGCAGCTTAAAAGGACAGGGAGCTTACGAGCAGTACTTC. Its protein is CASSLKGQGAYEQYF.

The chain carries TRBV7-9 and TRBJ1-4; 7 nucleotides match TRBD1. Germline lookup yields CDR1 SEHNR and CDR2 FQNEAQ (reference sequence). This CDR3 is built from 16 residues. V lost 5 bases to trimming and J lost 4 bases; unmatched junction nucleotides: 10. The CDR3 sequence: CASSISGGTDNEKLFF. The CDR3 DNA is TGTGCCAGCAGCATATCCGGTGGGACAGATAATGAAAAACTGTTTTTT.

The chain couples TRBV4-3 to TRBJ2-3; weak D call: TRBD2 (6 bases). V was pared by 3 bases and J by 6 bases, with 16 bases between. The length of the CDR3 is 15 residues. CDR1 and CDR2 from the germline V gene are LGHNA and YSLEER. The CDR3 here is CASSQNVGLSDTQYF. DNA of the CDR3: TGCGCCAGCAGCCAGAATGTGGGACTGTCGGATACGCAGTATTTT.